Listed below are T cell receptor beta chains from one sample, sequenced in a study of blood T cell repertoires in COVID-19. The protocol was immunoSEQ multiplex PCR, while the TCRdb copy is restricted to in-frame clones and leaves out a portion. The sample lists 26,000 or so clones; roughly 88% were seen once. The sample was peripheral blood. Receptor source: a human donor in a cohort sampled during active COVID-19. CDR3s leave out the opening cysteine and the closing phenylalanine or tryptophan. A D gene is named only where the DNA matches it firmly. Clone size appears in some rows only: once, few, many, or a class for an expanded clone.

clone_size | v_call | d_call | cdr3_aa
. | TRBV5-6 | . | ASSLGVWNLGGNTIY
. | TRBV7-9 | . | ASSFKPGTEAF
. | TRBV12-3/TRBV12-4 | . | ASSPRNTGELF
. | TRBV25-1 | TRBD2 | ASSEYQGLAFGNEQF
few | TRBV7-6 | TRBD2 | ASSLESGANTGELF
once | TRBV3-1/TRBV3-2 | TRBD1 | ASSQGFQGETHYEQY
. | TRBV11-2 | . | ASSFHPSYEQY
few | TRBV4-3 | . | ASSQVSGIGEQY
. | TRBV7-8 | . | ASSLFRSPTEKQY
. | TRBV9 | . | ASSGRGGGSGYNEQF